This T cell receptor (beta chain) was profiled in a study of control samples from healthy donors and cancer patients. There are 15 residues in the CDR3. From germline, CDR1 is SGHRS and CDR2 YFSETQ. The V and J ends lost 0 bases and 2 bases respectively, with 9 bases between them. On this clone: Other DNA sequences in this specimen translate into the identical CDR3.

TCRdb keeps only in-frame clones here, not all; method: immunoSEQ multiplex PCR. The table includes 150,000 or so clones, about 90% detected once. The V gene is TRBV5-1, the J gene TRBJ1-5; a weak D match, TRBD1 (5 bases). Sequencing was carried out using blood. The TCR comes from a woman in her forties or fifties in good health. CDR3 loop: CASSLGTGGNQPQHF. The CDR3 bases are TGCGCCAGCAGCTTGGGAACGGGGGGCAATCAGCCCCAGCATTTT.